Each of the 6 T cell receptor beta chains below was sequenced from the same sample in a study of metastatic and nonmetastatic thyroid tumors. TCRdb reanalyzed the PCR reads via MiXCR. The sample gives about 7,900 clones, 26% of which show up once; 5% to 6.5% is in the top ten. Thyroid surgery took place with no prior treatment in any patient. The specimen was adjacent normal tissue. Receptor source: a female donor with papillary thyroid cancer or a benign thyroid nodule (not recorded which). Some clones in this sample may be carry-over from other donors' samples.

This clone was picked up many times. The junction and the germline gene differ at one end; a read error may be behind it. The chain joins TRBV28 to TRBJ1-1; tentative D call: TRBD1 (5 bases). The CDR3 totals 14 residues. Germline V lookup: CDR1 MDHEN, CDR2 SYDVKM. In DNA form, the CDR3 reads TGTGCCAGCGGCCTACTCCCCCGGGGCACTGAGGCTTTCTTT. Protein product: CASGLLPRGTEAFF.

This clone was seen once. The CDR3 bases are TGCGCCAGCAGCCCTGACGGCTCCTACGAGCAGTACTTC. The encoded protein is CASSPDGSYEQYF. The chain carries TRBV5-1 and TRBJ2-7; D is unclear. V lost 4 bases to trimming and J lost 0 bases, with 8 bases between them. This CDR3 contains 13 residues. Germline V gene sequence: CDR1 SGHRS, CDR2 YFSETQ.

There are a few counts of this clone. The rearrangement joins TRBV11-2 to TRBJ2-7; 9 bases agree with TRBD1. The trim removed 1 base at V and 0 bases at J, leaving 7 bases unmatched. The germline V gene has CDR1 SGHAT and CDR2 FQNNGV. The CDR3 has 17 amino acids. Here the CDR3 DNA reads TGTGCCAGCAGCTTAGGTACAGGGGGCCATAGCTCCTACGAGCAGTACTTC. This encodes CASSLGTGGHSSYEQYF.

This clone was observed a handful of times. The CDR3 spells CVQAGPGELFF. CDR3 in DNA: TGCGTCCAAGCGGGCCCCGGGGAGCTGTTTTTT. V is TRBV4-1 and J is TRBJ2-2; a possible D gene is TRBD2 (6 bases). This CDR3 comprises 11 residues. Germline V CDR1 and CDR2: MGHRA, YSYEKL.

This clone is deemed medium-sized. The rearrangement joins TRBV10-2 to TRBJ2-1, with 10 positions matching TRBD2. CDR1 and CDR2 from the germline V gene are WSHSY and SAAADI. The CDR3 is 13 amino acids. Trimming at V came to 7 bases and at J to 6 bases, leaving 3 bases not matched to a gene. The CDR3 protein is CASNLAGGNEQFF. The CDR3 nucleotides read TGCGCCAGCAATTTAGCGGGGGGCAATGAGCAGTTCTTC.

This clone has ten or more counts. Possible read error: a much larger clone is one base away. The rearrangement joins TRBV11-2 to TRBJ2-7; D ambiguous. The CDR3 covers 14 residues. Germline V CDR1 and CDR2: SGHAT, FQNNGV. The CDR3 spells CAGSLYTLSYELYF. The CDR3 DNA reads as TGTGCCGGCAGCTTATACACCCTCTCCTACGAGCTGTACTTC.